The clone carrying this TCR beta chain was seen a few times. Its antigen is as yet unknown. Assay used: immunoSEQ multiplex PCR; TCRdb lists only in-frame clones, some missing. Counted here are approximately 410,000 clones, around 92% occurring once; the ten biggest clones make up over 1.5%. Treatment: some 20 received Ad26.COV2.S at low or high dose, single or two shots; a few received placebo; per-sample allocation not given. Sample collection was performed on day 63 after the first vaccine or placebo injection. Vaccination employed an Ad26 vector expressing the Wuhan-strain SARS-CoV-2 spike. These data originate in a study of Ad26.COV2.S vaccination and SARS-CoV-2 variants. Study-wide context: Once, or twice with 56 days between doses, Ad26.COV2.S was given intramuscularly. The study's findings and limits: Reportedly, after vaccination the spike-specific CD8+ and CD4+ T cell responses displayed substantial breadth.

Per germline, CDR1 SGHDT and CDR2 YYEEEE. V lost 3 bases and J 6 bases, leaving 16 bases between the germline ends. The CDR3 consists of 14 residues. The clonotype originates from a person aged 18-60 years who received the Ad26.COV2.S COVID-19 vaccine or a placebo. The rearrangement links TRBV5-6 to TRBJ2-7; D could derive from TRBD1 or TRBD2 (6 bases each). The material was peripheral blood, obtained in a trial of Ad26.COV2.S vaccine versus placebo. This CDR3 is CASSWGPGGSEQYF. CDR3 DNA: TGTGCCAGCAGCTGGGGGCCAGGAGGGTCCGAGCAGTACTTC.